This T cell receptor (beta chain) was captured by sequencing in a study of cytomegalovirus exposure and HLA in healthy donors (TCRdb year 2017). A note on the overall study: In an earlier analysis of 587 of the donors, approximately 260 Gb of sequence data and 90 million to 130 million unique TCR beta sequences from about 179 million T cells were reported. An early release covering roughly 600 HLA-typed donors comprised roughly 300 gigabases of sequencing data and some 79 million unique TCR sequences. Of the roughly 400 genotyped donors, approximately 81% were placed in the genetic ancestry cluster associated with self-reported Caucasian donors. The aim of the study was to test whether cataloging public T cell receptors could identify signatures of past pathogen exposure. The study profiled the T cell repertoires of approximately 700 subjects by immunosequencing and related them to cytomegalovirus serostatus. Besides the first cohort of some 670 subjects, a separate validation cohort made up of 95 to 150 different subjects was used. The study combined high-throughput TCR immunosequencing, statistical association of individual TCRs with disease status, and machine learning to predict cytomegalovirus infection status. A later analysis re-examined previously published TCR beta repertoires from over 500 donors and added high-resolution HLA genotyping to investigate patterns of TCR occurrence. In the later analysis, no new phenotypic data were used to find candidate immune exposures; instead, reliance was placed on TCR beta sequences and their occurrence across donors. An earlier analysis of around 640 of the donors used high-throughput TCR beta sequencing to judge whether each TCR beta V gene segment behaved as functional or pseudogenic. Donor age, sex, ethnicity and CMV serostatus were compiled alongside the repertoire data. A later genetic analysis used genome-wide SNP genotypes for 398 of the 666 donors, treating that subset as a discovery cohort. Every repertoire in the discovery cohort had been generated on one and the same sequencing platform. HLA typing included class I and class II loci at four-digit resolution. Typing coverage varied by locus: 629-630 donors for A, B, C, DRB1 and DQB1; 522 for DQA1; over 600 for DPA1; around 490 for DPB1. Four or five DR-DQ haplotypes were handled as single units for association and clustering, since linkage in the cohort was strong. Among several hundred genotyped donors of the cohort, an average of around 250,000 unique TCR beta nucleotide sequences was sequenced per donor, of which 15% to 20% were non-productive. Overall study results and their limits: Compared with the roughly 670-donor mean, donors in an Asian-associated ancestry cluster had fewer N-insertions in productive TCRs, according to a later genetic analysis. The cohort was sequenced for TCR beta chains only, and without alpha or paired-chain data the features that could be detected were limited. In a later analysis, HLA-associated TCR beta chains were found to be more clonally expanded and to have lower generation probabilities than equally common non-associated chains. A total of 150 to 200 TCR beta chains were listed by the study as associated with cytomegalovirus. In a later analysis, around 17,000 TCR beta sequences were associated with specific HLA alleles at a false discovery rate of 0.05. A further reported finding was that TCR beta sequences accurately predicted the HLA-A and HLA-B alleles for most subjects in the first cohort. Because HLA typing was missing for some donors at each locus, association tests included only the typed subset. Sequencing depth was assumed to be roughly uniform across donors in the presence/absence analyses, though that assumption may not hold. The classifier was reported to diagnose cytomegalovirus status with high specificity and sensitivity in both the original and validation cohorts. According to the authors, the approach could potentially be generalized to other disease states and immunological phenotypes. Strong co-occurrence of HLA alleles, especially DR and DQ, made assigning TCR associations to individual alleles difficult. In a later analysis, TCR association rates were found to vary across HLA loci, with the most associated TCRs seen for DRB1 alleles and the fewest for HLA-C alleles. Several of the top co-occurrence clusters appeared to be linked to parvovirus B19, influenza, CMV and Epstein-Barr virus, according to a later analysis. Correlated functional status among segregating V segments might reflect linkage disequilibrium, but an unknown experimental factor could not be ruled out. Because counts were too low, around 17 rarely observed V segments, including chromosome 9 orphons, were left out of the earlier analysis of a few hundred of the donors. In a later analysis, most CMV-associated TCR beta chains were found to appear HLA-restricted, with HLA associations seemingly driven largely by CMV exposure. Most TCR sequences were observed very rarely across donors, whereas some public TCRs were present in many individuals. In an earlier analysis of fewer than 700 of the donors, most TCR beta V segments appeared in productive rearrangements about 87% or about 30% of the time, broadly matching IMGT annotations. The only immune exposure information available for the cohort was CMV serostatus. A few of the identified cytomegalovirus-associated TCR beta chains were confirmed in vitro to be specific for cytomegalovirus antigens. The sequencing pipeline was judged likely to have produced a cluster of highly shared sequence variants as a technical artifact. V-gene and J-gene trimming of TCR beta chains was associated with a missense DCLRE1C variant in a later genetic analysis, and the association was replicated in an independent cohort.

This clone has a handful of counts. Its cognate antigen has yet to be identified. Base qualities are not at hand, and no much larger clone is one base apart. The cohort consisted of some 670 healthy bone marrow donors. At the time of sampling, every cohort member was nominally healthy, though immune exposures that went unrecorded were likely present. The donor was CMV seronegative and was included in the group of under 450 seronegative cohort members. A peripheral blood sample was provided by each donor, and peripheral blood mononuclear cells were used for TCR beta sequencing. The Qiagen DNeasy Blood Extraction Kit was used to extract genomic DNA from the blood cell samples. The library was obtained by the immunoSEQ multiplex PCR assay. For the multiplex PCR, a mixture combining 60 forward primers for TCR Vbeta segments and 13 reverse primers for TCR Jbeta segments was used. The CDR3 region of rearranged TCR beta genes was amplified from genomic DNA by a multiplex PCR assay. The Illumina HiSeq System was used to sequence the amplified TCR beta libraries as 87-base-pair reads. Per the source publication's procedure: A later analysis counted about 82 million unique TCR beta chains across the 550 to 750 repertoires, and some 11 million of these chains were shared by at least two donors. To remove PCR and sequencing errors, raw reads were error-corrected and collapsed into unique sequences using a nearest-neighbor algorithm that merged closely related sequences. V, D and J gene segments were assigned by aligning CDR3 sequences to IMGT reference sequences. For a sequence to be retained, at least a six-nucleotide match to both a V gene segment and a J gene segment was required. A rearrangement was called productive if the CDR3 had no stop codons and remained in frame with V and J, and every other rearrangement was called non-productive. Following IMGT convention, CDR3 was defined as the stretch from the second conserved V-encoded cysteine up to the conserved J-encoded phenylalanine. In an earlier analysis of just under 600 of the donors, sequences lacking an unambiguous match to a single V gene segment were excluded. In an earlier analysis of several hundred of the donors, a V segment was called functional when productive rearrangements were above 56.7%, and segregating when the standard deviation between donors exceeded 5%. A statistical classification framework was developed to diagnose cytomegalovirus status using the catalog of TCR beta chain sequences. V and J gene assignment, in a later analysis, came from comparing TCR nucleotide sequences with IMGT/GENE-DB human TR gene sequences. Using the TCRdist pipeline, a later analysis assigned CDR3 sequences along with most-parsimonious VDJ recombination scenarios. In a later analysis, each TCR beta chain was defined by its CDR3 amino acid sequence together with its V-gene family, and reads lacking a unique V-gene family were excluded. As a way to deal with suspected cross-contamination and a sequencing artifact, a later analysis dropped 640 or so nucleotide sequences that were highly shared and had low generation probability. A later analysis calculated a clonal expansion index for each public chain from normalized within-repertoire ranks of inferred template counts. In a later analysis, generation probabilities were computed with a VDJ recombination model fitted to out-of-frame rearrangements, and the resulting probabilities were checked against IGoR. In a later analysis, TCR-TCR, TCR-HLA and TCR-CMV co-occurrence was scored with hypergeometric tests, and a repertoire-size bias correction was applied to TCR pairs. To estimate false discovery rates, a later analysis permuted the HLA or CMV assignments 20 times. In a later analysis, co-occurring TCRs were grouped using DBSCAN, and TCRdist sequence similarity was added for clustering within HLA-allele-positive subsets. Repertoires with fewer than 30,000 or more than 120,000 public chains, plus five repertoires with anomalous nucleotide sharing, were excluded from co-occurrence clustering. TCRdb provides this immuneACCESS table in a form limited to in-frame rearrangements. Some clones are lacking; in checked studies, under half of them reflect an unresolved V gene, and why the rest are absent is not known. The V and J calls and clone size were taken over from that table, and D and trimming were inferred from the DNA. The sample data list around 190,000 clones, and roughly four fifths of these were observed just once. The leading ten clones occupy 1.5% to 2% of the sample.

Sequenced: PBMCs. This TCR was sampled from a man under 40 in good health and CMV-seronegative.

This receptor carries the CDR3 CASSQESGVHEQYF. The nucleotide sequence reads TGTGCCAGCAGCCAAGAGTCGGGGGTGCACGAGCAGTACTTC. This chain joins TRBV4-2 to TRBJ2-7; the best D guess is TRBD2, with 6 bases matching. The CDR3 numbers 14 residues from cysteine through phenylalanine. The only DNA kept is the CDR3, 42 bases in frame from the first base. Looking up the germline V gene yields CDR1 LGHNA and CDR2 YNFKEQ. V sheds 0 bases and J sheds 5 bases, leaving 11 bases between their ends.